This T cell receptor beta chain was sequenced during a study of cytomegalovirus exposure and HLA in healthy donors. Study-level findings and limits: In presence/absence analyses, roughly uniform sequencing depth across donors was assumed.

V gave up 4 bases and J gave up 4 bases; unmatched junction bases: 10. In germline, CDR1 is ENHRY, CDR2 SYGVKD. The CDR3 sequence is 16 residues long. PCR involved 60 Vbeta and 13 Jbeta primers. Repertoires were generated with immunoSEQ multiplex PCR, while TCRdb's copy carries only in-frame clones and drops some. The data show some 160,000 clones, approximately 80% seen once. This clone was detected only once. What it binds is not known. The donors gave bone marrow, and they were healthy. Sequenced sample: PBMCs. The TCR sequence derives from a male donor in good health and CMV-seronegative. The chain carries TRBV10-3 and TRBJ2-1; 7 positions agree with TRBD1. The CDR3 is CAISGETGFLYNEQFF. CDR3 nucleotide sequence: TGTGCCATCAGTGGGGAGACAGGGTTTCTGTACAATGAGCAGTTCTTC.